One and the same sample provided the 31 T cell receptor beta chains below, sequenced in a study of blood T cell repertoires in COVID-19. The assay was immunoSEQ multiplex PCR, and TCRdb's table has in-frame clones only and misses some. Counted here are over 90,000 clones, about 80% occurring once; the ten biggest clones make up around 4.3%. Sequenced input: peripheral blood. These receptors were taken from a human donor in a cohort sampled during active COVID-19.

This chain uses TRBV7-8 with TRBJ1-4; D is unresolved. The CDR3 loop spans 14 amino acids. Germline lookup yields CDR1 SGHVS and CDR2 FQNEAQ. The V and J ends lost 1 base and 8 bases respectively, with 11 bases between them. CDR3 residues: CASSLDGRGEKLFF. The CDR3 region has the DNA TGTGCCAGCAGCTTAGACGGGAGAGGGGAAAAACTGTTTTTT.

This clone was found once. The chain couples TRBV6-5 to TRBJ2-5; 10 bases match TRBD2. The CDR3 contains 13 residues. V was clipped by 6 bases and J by 10 bases; unmatched bases: 8. Germline assignment: CDR1 MNHEY and CDR2 SVGAGI. CDR3 in amino acids: CASRVLAGFVQYF. In DNA form, the CDR3 reads TGTGCCAGCAGGGTACTAGCGGGGTTTGTCCAGTACTTC.

V is TRBV3-1 (or the pseudogene TRBV3-2) and J is TRBJ2-2, with a possible D match to TRBD1 (5 bases). Germline V gene sequence: CDR1 LGHDT, CDR2 YNNKEL (reference sequence). The CDR3 spans 15 residues. The germline V and J ends were trimmed by 2 bases and 8 bases, with 15 bases remaining between them. CDR3 region: CASSQQGGYLGELFF. CDR3 DNA: TGTGCCAGCAGCCAACAGGGTGGATATCTTGGGGAGCTGTTTTTT.

About this clone: Additional DNA sequences in this sample encode the identical CDR3. This chain joins TRBV5-1 and TRBJ1-6, with 8 bases identical to TRBD1. Germline assignment: CDR1 SGHRS and CDR2 YFSETQ. The CDR3 totals 14 residues. Unmatched junction bases numbered 5, after V lost 5 bases and J lost 7 bases. This chain's CDR3 is CASSIDRGNSPLHF. The CDR3 bases are TGCGCCAGCAGTATAGACAGGGGCAATTCACCCCTCCACTTT.

The chain recombines TRBV5-4 with TRBJ2-1, with 7 bases fitting TRBD1. Germline CDR1 reads SGHNT; CDR2 reads YYREEE (reference sequence). The CDR3 contains 16 residues. The ends lost 1 base at V and 3 bases at J; junction bases unmatched: 7. Here the CDR3 DNA reads TGTGCCAGCAGCTTGACAGGGGCCGATCACTACAATGAGCAGTTCTTC. This codes for CASSLTGADHYNEQFF.

This chain uses TRBV10-3 with TRBJ1-4; tentative D call: TRBD1 (6 bases). Deletions cut 6 bases from V and 0 bases from J, with 8 bases between. CDR3 size: 14 residues. The germline V gene has CDR1 ENHRY and CDR2 SYGVKD. The CDR3 protein is CAISRTATNEKLFF. The CDR3 region has the DNA TGTGCCATCAGCCGGACAGCAACTAATGAAAAACTGTTTTTT.

The rearrangement joins TRBV7-9 to TRBJ2-4, with 11 nucleotides matching TRBD1. Germline lookup yields CDR1 SEHNR and CDR2 FQNEAQ (reference sequence). The CDR3 has 14 amino acids. J lost 7 bases, V lost 6 bases, and 5 bases had no gene match. The CDR3 region is CASRMGQGGNIQYF. The CDR3 bases are TGTGCCAGCAGGATGGGACAGGGGGGGAACATTCAGTACTTC.

V and J are TRBV3-1 (or the pseudogene TRBV3-2) and TRBJ2-1, with 9 nucleotides matching TRBD1. Germline lookup yields CDR1 LGHDT and CDR2 YNNKEL (reference sequence). V was pared by 1 base and J by 1 base, with 8 bases of the junction left unmatched. CDR3 length: 18 amino acids. The CDR3 spells CASSQVHGTGRSYNEQFF. CDR3 sequence (DNA): TGTGCCAGCAGCCAAGTTCATGGGACAGGGCGTTCCTACAATGAGCAGTTCTTC.

CDR3 bases: TGTGCCAGCAGTCCGACTAGCGGGGAACCGGAGACCCAGTACTTC. Its translation is CASSPTSGEPETQYF. The chain recombines TRBV2 with TRBJ2-5; 11 bases map to TRBD2. The V and J ends lost 5 bases and 5 bases, in that order; junction bases with no gene match: 7. Germline CDR1 is SNHLY and CDR2 is FYNNEI. CDR3 length: 15 residues.

The chain links TRBV3-1 (or the pseudogene TRBV3-2) to TRBJ2-1, with TRBD2 identical over 9 bases. This CDR3 has 16 amino acids. From germline, CDR1 is LGHDT and CDR2 YNNKEL (reference sequence). Germline trimming cut 4 bases from V and 1 base from J; bases unmatched to any gene: 5. In DNA, the CDR3 is TGTGCCAGCAGCCCGGCGGGGGGGCCTTCCTACAATGAGCAGTTCTTC. Translated, it gives CASSPAGGPSYNEQFF.

The chain has TRBV4-3 and TRBJ1-2; a possible D gene is TRBD1 (6 bases). There are 12 residues in the CDR3. V lost 5 bases to trimming and J lost 8 bases, with 12 bases between them. Germline assignment: CDR1 LGHNA and CDR2 YSLEER. The CDR3 spells CASSDHQGGYTF. CDR3 nucleotides: TGCGCCAGCAGCGATCACCAGGGGGGCTACACCTTC.

V gene TRBV7-8 combines with J gene TRBJ2-2, with 10 bases that match TRBD1. V lost 3 bases, J lost 4 bases, and 5 bases stayed unmatched. Germline V CDR1 and CDR2: SGHVS, FQNEAQ. The CDR3 has 16 amino acids. The CDR3 protein is CASSFRQGAGTGELFF. Written as DNA, the CDR3 is TGTGCCAGCAGCTTCAGACAGGGGGCTGGCACCGGGGAGCTGTTTTTT.

The rearrangement links TRBV14 to TRBJ2-7; 12 bases match TRBD1. CDR3 length: 15 residues. Germline assignment: CDR1 SGHDN and CDR2 FVKESK. V lost 4 bases and J lost 7; bases outside the gene matches: 8. The CDR3 sequence is CASSRGRDRGQEQYF. The CDR3, as DNA: TGTGCCAGCAGCCGCGGAAGGGACAGGGGGCAAGAGCAGTACTTC.

The chain uses TRBV5-4 and TRBJ2-6; 7 nucleotides line up with TRBD1. This CDR3 has 15 residues. The V gene's germline CDR1 is SGHNT and CDR2 YYREEE (reference sequence). J lost 1 base, V lost 8 bases, and 6 bases had no gene match. Written as DNA, the CDR3 is TGTGCCAGTGACAGGGCCGGGTCTGGGGCCAACGTCCTGACTTTC. Protein: CASDRAGSGANVLTF.

The chain carries TRBV28 and TRBJ2-7; D gene unclear. CDR1 is MDHEN and CDR2 is SYDVKM in the germline V gene. V lost 2 bases, J lost 0 bases, and 11 bases lay in between. The CDR3 spans 15 residues. CDR3 residues: CASSLEEPGSYEQYF. The CDR3 coding sequence is TGTGCCAGCAGTTTAGAGGAGCCGGGCTCCTACGAGCAGTACTTC.

The genes are TRBV15 and TRBJ1-1, with D possibly being TRBD1 (5 bases). CDR3 length: 14 residues. Trimming removed 5 bases from V and 1 base from J, with 11 bases in between. Germline V lookup: CDR1 LNHNV, CDR2 YYDKDF (reference sequence). CDR3 coding DNA: TGTGCCACCAGCCCAGGGCCGGCGAACACTGAAGCTTTCTTT. The encoded protein is CATSPGPANTEAFF.

This chain joins TRBV20-1 and TRBJ1-1; no reliable D call. Germline assignment: CDR1 DFQATT and CDR2 SNEGSKA (reference sequence). V was clipped by 2 bases and J by 11 bases, with 12 bases between them. The CDR3 sequence is 11 residues long. The CDR3 DNA follows: TGCAGTGCTAGACGAGGAGCAAATGCTTTCTTT. Encoded protein: CSARRGANAFF.

A single count supports this clone. The rearrangement uses TRBV19 and TRBJ1-4; D unclear. V lost 6 bases, J lost 0 bases, and 14 bases lay in between. There are 16 residues in the CDR3. Germline V CDR1 and CDR2: LNHDA, SQIVND (reference sequence). CDR3 region: CASRVLAEPTNEKLFF. In DNA form, the CDR3 reads TGTGCCAGTAGGGTTTTGGCAGAACCAACTAATGAAAAACTGTTTTTT. The full variable domain, rest sourced from reference TRBV19 and TRBJ1-4, is DGGITQSPKYLFRKEGQNVTLSCEQNLNHDAMYWYRQDPGQGLRLIYYSQIVNDFQKGDIAEGYSVSREKKESFPLTVTSAQKNPTAFYLCASRVLAEPTNEKLFFGSGTQLSVL.

This rearrangement joins TRBV7-2 to TRBJ2-7; D is ambiguous. Germline CDR1 SGHTA, CDR2 FQGNSA. The germline V and J ends were trimmed by 1 base and 2 bases, with 3 bases remaining between them. The CDR3 sequence is 12 residues long. CDR3 in DNA: TGTGCCAGCAGCTTAGACACCTACGAGCAGTACTTC. This sequence encodes CASSLDTYEQYF.

The chain recombines TRBV2 with TRBJ1-1; D might be TRBD1 (6 bases). Germline lookup yields CDR1 SNHLY and CDR2 FYNNEI. Trimming removed 7 bases at V and 4 bases at J, with 16 bases between. The CDR3 runs to 14 residues. CDR3 protein: CASKVSGGGTEAFF. CDR3 bases: TGTGCCAGCAAAGTCTCGGGAGGGGGCACTGAAGCTTTCTTT.

V gene TRBV27 combines with J gene TRBJ2-5; TRBD2 matches at 8 bases. Looked up from germline, CDR1 is MNHEY and CDR2 is SMNVEV (reference sequence). The ends lost 5 bases at V and 5 bases at J; junction bases unmatched: 16. There are 17 residues in the CDR3. CDR3 region: CASSPLSGGAIWETQYF. The CDR3 coding sequence is TGTGCCAGCAGTCCCCTATCCGGGGGGGCTATTTGGGAGACCCAGTACTTC.

The rearrangement joins TRBV5-4 to TRBJ1-6; 8 bases line up with TRBD1. V lost 3 bases to trimming and J lost 9 bases; unmatched junction nucleotides: 14. CDR1 and CDR2 from the germline V gene are SGHNT and YYREEE (reference sequence). CDR3 length: 17 residues. CDR3 nucleotides: TGTGCCAGCAGCTCCGGACAGGGAAACAGGATGGGTTCACCCCTCCACTTT. It yields the protein CASSSGQGNRMGSPLHF. Full variable domain (remainder filled in from reference TRBV5-4 and TRBJ1-6): ETGVTQSPTHLIKTRGQQVTLRCSSQSGHNTVSWYQQALGQGPQFIFQYYREEENGRGNFPPRFSGLQFPNYSSELNVNALELDDSALYLCASSSGQGNRMGSPLHFGNGTRLTVT.

This clone was seen more than once but under ten times. This chain joins TRBV7-2 and TRBJ1-2, with D perhaps TRBD1 (6 bases). V lost 5 bases, J lost 0 bases, and 13 bases lay in between. This CDR3 region has 15 residues. Germline V gene data show CDR1 as SGHTA and CDR2 as FQGNSA. The CDR3 coding sequence is TGTGCCAGCAGCCCAGATACAGGGACTAACTATGGCTACACCTTC. It translates to CASSPDTGTNYGYTF.

V is TRBV18 and J is TRBJ2-2, with D possibly being TRBD1 (5 bases). The CDR3 is 15 amino acids. Looked up from germline, CDR1 is KGHSH and CDR2 is LQKENI. V was trimmed by 2 bases and J by 2 bases, leaving 9 bases between them. Here the CDR3 DNA reads TGTGCCAGCTCACCATGGACATTCAACACCGGGGAGCTGTTTTTT. Its protein is CASSPWTFNTGELFF.

The rearrangement joins TRBV5-5 to TRBJ1-4, with 8 bases that match TRBD1. Germline V lookup: CDR1 SGHKS, CDR2 YYEKEE (reference sequence). V was pared by 4 bases and J by 6 bases, with 5 bases of the junction left unmatched. The CDR3 totals 14 residues. DNA for the CDR3: TGTGCCAGCAGCCCTGGACAGGGCCATGAAAAACTGTTTTTT. It specifies CASSPGQGHEKLFF.

The rearrangement joins TRBV28 to TRBJ2-2; D is uncertain. This CDR3 spans 15 amino acids. V was clipped by 3 bases and J by 1 base, with 9 bases between them. Germline CDR1 MDHEN, CDR2 SYDVKM. The CDR3 region is CASSFFGKNTGELFF. CDR3 coding DNA: TGTGCCAGCAGTTTTTTTGGCAAGAACACCGGGGAGCTGTTTTTT.

The table lists this clone with a count of one. This sequence joins TRBV2 and TRBJ1-1; D unclear. Trimming cost V 4 bases and J 1 base, with 13 bases left between them. Germline V gene data show CDR1 as SNHLY and CDR2 as FYNNEI. The CDR3 has 15 amino acids. CDR3 in amino acids: CASSVSTPRNTEAFF. CDR3 coding DNA: TGTGCCAGCAGTGTAAGTACACCACGGAACACTGAAGCTTTCTTT.

V gene TRBV6-5 combines with J gene TRBJ1-1; 7 bases match TRBD1. Germline trimming cut 2 bases from V and 0 bases from J; bases unmatched to any gene: 3. This CDR3 is built from 15 residues. Looked up from germline, CDR1 is MNHEY and CDR2 is SVGAGI. DNA of the CDR3: TGTGCCAGCAGTTACGACAGGGCGGTGAACACTGAAGCTTTCTTT. It encodes CASSYDRAVNTEAFF.

This chain's CDR3 is CASSLHRDSGNTIYF. The CDR3, as DNA: TGTGCCAGCAGTTTACACAGGGACTCTGGAAACACCATATATTTT. V usage is TRBV27 and J usage is TRBJ1-3, with D possibly matching TRBD1 (6 bases). The V end lost 2 bases, the J end lost 0 bases, and 8 bases lay between the germline ends. The CDR3 loop spans 15 amino acids. The germline CDR1 and CDR2 sequences are MNHEY and SMNVEV (reference sequence).

The rearrangement joins TRBV7-9 to TRBJ2-2; perhaps TRBD2 as D (5 bases). Germline V gives CDR1 SEHNR, CDR2 FQNEAQ (reference sequence). The CDR3 contains 15 residues. Trimming removed 5 bases from V and 10 bases from J, with 20 bases in between. CDR3 sequence (DNA): TGTGCCAGCAGCCCAGGAGAGGGATTTGGTTCGGAGCTGTTTTTT. The encoded protein is CASSPGEGFGSELFF.

The chain carries TRBV9 and TRBJ2-1; D uncertain. The germline V gene has CDR1 SGDLS and CDR2 YYNGEE. Trimming took 3 bases from V and 0 from J, leaving 7 bases between them. The CDR3 is 14 residues long. The DNA of the CDR3 is TGTGCCAGCAGCGGAGACTTCTCCTACAATGAGCAGTTCTTC. This translates into CASSGDFSYNEQFF.